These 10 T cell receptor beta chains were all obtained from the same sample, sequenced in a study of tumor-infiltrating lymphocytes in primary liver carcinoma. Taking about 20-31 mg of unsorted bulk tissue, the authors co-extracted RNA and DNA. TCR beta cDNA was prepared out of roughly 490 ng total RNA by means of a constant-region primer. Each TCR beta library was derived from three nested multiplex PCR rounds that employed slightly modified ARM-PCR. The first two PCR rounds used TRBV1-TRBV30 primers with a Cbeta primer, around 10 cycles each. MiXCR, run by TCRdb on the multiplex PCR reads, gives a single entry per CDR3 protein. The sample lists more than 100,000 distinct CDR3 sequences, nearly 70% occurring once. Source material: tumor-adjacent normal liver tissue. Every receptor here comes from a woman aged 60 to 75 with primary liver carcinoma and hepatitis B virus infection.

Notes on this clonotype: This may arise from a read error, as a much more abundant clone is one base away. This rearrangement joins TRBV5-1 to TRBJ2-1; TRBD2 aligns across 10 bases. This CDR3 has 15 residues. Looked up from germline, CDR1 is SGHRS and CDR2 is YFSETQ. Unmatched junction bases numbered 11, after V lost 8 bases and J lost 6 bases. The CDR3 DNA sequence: TGCGCCAGGAGCCTAACTAGCGGGATAGGCAATGAGCAGTTCTTC. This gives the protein CARSLTSGIGNEQFF.

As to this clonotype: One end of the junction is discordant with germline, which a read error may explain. DNA for the CDR3: TGCAGCGTTGGCGGTAGGGACGCCTGTCAGCCCCATCATTTT. Translating gives CSVGGRDACQPHHF. The chain joins TRBV29-1 to TRBJ1-5, with a possible D match to TRBD1 (5 bases). CDR1 and CDR2 (germline): SQVTM, ANQGSEA. CDR3 size: 14 residues.

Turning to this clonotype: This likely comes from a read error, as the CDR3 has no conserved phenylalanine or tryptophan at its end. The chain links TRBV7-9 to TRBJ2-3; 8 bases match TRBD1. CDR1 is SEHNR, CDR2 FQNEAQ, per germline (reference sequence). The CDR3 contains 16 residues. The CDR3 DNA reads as TGTGTCAGCAGCCTCTCCGACAGGGGAAGGGCAGATACGCAGTATTCT. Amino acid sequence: CVSSLSDRGRADTQYS.

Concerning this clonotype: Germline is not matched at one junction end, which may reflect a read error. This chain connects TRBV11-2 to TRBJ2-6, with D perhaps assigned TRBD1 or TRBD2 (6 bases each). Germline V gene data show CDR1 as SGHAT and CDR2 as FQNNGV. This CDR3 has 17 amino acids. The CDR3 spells CASSPGGGPSVAIVLTF. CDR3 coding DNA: TGTGCCAGCAGCCCCGGGGGCGGACCCTCAGTGGCCATCGTCCTGACTTTC.

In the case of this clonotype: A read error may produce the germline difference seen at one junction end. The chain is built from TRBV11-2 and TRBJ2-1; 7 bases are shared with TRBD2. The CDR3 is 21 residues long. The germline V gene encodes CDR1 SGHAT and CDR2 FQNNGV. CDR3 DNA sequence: TGTGCTAGCAACTTAGGATGGGCTAGCGGAAGGAGAAGCATAACCTACAATGAGCAGTTCTTC. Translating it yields CASNLGWASGRRSITYNEQFF.

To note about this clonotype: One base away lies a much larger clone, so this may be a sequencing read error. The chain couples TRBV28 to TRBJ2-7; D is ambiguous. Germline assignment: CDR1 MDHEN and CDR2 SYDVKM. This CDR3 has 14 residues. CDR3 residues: CANSFPGSSYEQYF. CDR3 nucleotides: TGTGCCAACAGTTTCCCCGGGTCTTCCTACGAGCAGTACTTC. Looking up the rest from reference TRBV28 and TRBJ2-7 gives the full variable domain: DVKVTQSSRYLVKRTGEKVFLECVQDMDHENMFWYRQDPGLGLRLIYFSYDVKMKEKGDIPEGYSVSREKKERFSLILESASTNQTSMYLCANSFPGSSYEQYFGPGTRLTVT.

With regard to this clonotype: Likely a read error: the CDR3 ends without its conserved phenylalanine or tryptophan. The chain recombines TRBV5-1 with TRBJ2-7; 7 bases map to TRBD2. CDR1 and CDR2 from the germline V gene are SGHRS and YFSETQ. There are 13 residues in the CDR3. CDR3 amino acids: CANSSTSSTEQYL. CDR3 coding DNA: TGCGCCAACAGCTCGACTAGCTCCACCGAGCAGTACTTA.

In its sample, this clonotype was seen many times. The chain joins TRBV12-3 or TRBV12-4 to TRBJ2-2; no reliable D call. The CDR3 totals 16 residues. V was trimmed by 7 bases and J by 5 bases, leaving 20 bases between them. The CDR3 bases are TGTGCCAGCACCCCCGCTCTGTCCTGGGGAACCGGGGAGCTGTTTTTT. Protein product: CASTPALSWGTGELFF.

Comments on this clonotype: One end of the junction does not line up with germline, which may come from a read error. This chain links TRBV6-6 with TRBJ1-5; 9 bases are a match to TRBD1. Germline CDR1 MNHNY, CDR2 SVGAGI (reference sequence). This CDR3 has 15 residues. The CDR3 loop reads CASSYPDRGDLPQYF. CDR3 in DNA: TGTGCCAGCAGTTACCCAGACAGGGGGGACCTGCCCCAGTATTTC.

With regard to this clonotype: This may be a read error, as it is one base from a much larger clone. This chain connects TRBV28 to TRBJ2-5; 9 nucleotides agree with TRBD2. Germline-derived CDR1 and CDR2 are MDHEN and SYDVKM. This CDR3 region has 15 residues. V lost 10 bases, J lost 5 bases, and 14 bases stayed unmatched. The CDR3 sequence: CATSPPGLACETQYF. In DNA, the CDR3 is TGTGCCACGAGTCCACCGGGACTAGCTTGTGAGACCCAGTACTTC.